What follows are 8 T cell receptor beta chains derived from one specimen sequenced in a study of T cells in localized non-small cell lung cancer. The protocol was immunoSEQ multiplex PCR, while the TCRdb copy is restricted to in-frame clones and leaves out a portion. The sample has 75,000 to 85,000 clones, 80% seen once. The specimen comprised peripheral blood, sampled before any cancer treatment. All receptors come from a female donor older than 55 with stage I lung adenocarcinoma.

The chain carries TRBV6-6 and TRBJ2-7, with 11 nucleotides matching TRBD2. This CDR3 is 15 amino acids long. Germline lookup yields CDR1 MNHNY and CDR2 SVGAGI (reference sequence). V was pared by 2 bases and J by 2 bases, with 2 bases of the junction left unmatched. The CDR3 DNA reads TGTGCCAGCAGTTACCCGACTAGCGGGACCTACGAGCAGTACTTC. This gives the protein CASSYPTSGTYEQYF.

The genes are TRBV19 and TRBJ2-1; 15 bases are a match to TRBD2. The CDR3 consists of 17 residues. V dropped 6 bases and J dropped 12; count of bases not matched to a gene: 15. In germline, CDR1 is LNHDA, CDR2 SQIVND (reference sequence). The CDR3 loop is CASSRITGTSGRHRQFF. Here the CDR3 DNA reads TGTGCCAGTAGCCGGATAACCGGGACTAGCGGGAGGCACAGGCAGTTCTTC.

J is TRBJ2-7 and V is TRBV7-2, with D possibly being TRBD1 or TRBD2 (6 bases each). This CDR3 comprises 14 residues. Per the germline V gene, CDR1 is SGHTA and CDR2 is FQGNSA. V gave up 4 bases and J gave up 6 bases, with 16 bases separating them. The CDR3 spells CASSSPTSRGEQYF. The DNA of the CDR3 is TGTGCCAGCAGCTCCCCCACTAGCAGGGGCGAGCAGTACTTC.

The chain joins TRBV7-8 to TRBJ1-2; 7 positions agree with TRBD1. The CDR3 is 17 residues long. Per the germline V gene, CDR1 is SGHVS and CDR2 is FQNEAQ. Trimming took 1 base from V and 6 from J; bases not matched to a gene: 14. The CDR3 DNA follows: TGTGCCAGCAGCTTAGGCTACCGACAGGGATTAGGTGATGGCTACACCTTC. Translated, it gives CASSLGYRQGLGDGYTF.

This chain uses TRBV6-5 with TRBJ1-1; no reliable D call. Trimming shortened V by 6 bases and J by 4 bases, and 12 bases separated the two germline ends. The CDR3 has 13 residues. Germline CDR1 is MNHEY and CDR2 is SVGAGI. CDR3: CASSTGEGTEAFF. The CDR3 DNA sequence: TGTGCCAGCAGCACTGGAGAGGGCACTGAAGCTTTCTTT.

The chain couples TRBV11-2 to TRBJ2-5, with 8 positions matching TRBD1. After removal of 5 bases from V and 5 bases from J, the junction contained 10 bases not matched to a gene. CDR3 length: 15 residues. The germline CDR1 and CDR2 sequences are SGHAT and FQNNGV. CDR3 in amino acids: CASSPQGAAGETQYF. In DNA, the CDR3 is TGTGCCAGCAGCCCCCAGGGGGCTGCCGGGGAGACCCAGTACTTC.

V and J are TRBV5-6 and TRBJ2-1, with no clear D. Germline V gene lookup returns CDR1 SGHDT and CDR2 YYEEEE. Between the trimmed V and J ends, which lost 3 bases and 0 bases, there was a span of 13 bases. The CDR3 sequence is 16 residues long. The CDR3 is CASSSYQANSYNEQFF. The CDR3 DNA reads TGTGCCAGCAGCTCGTACCAGGCGAACTCCTACAATGAGCAGTTCTTC. Combining the CDR3 with reference TRBV5-6 and TRBJ2-1 gives the whole variable domain DAGVTQSPTHLIKTRGQQVTLRCSPKSGHDTVSWYQQALGQGPQFIFQYYEEEERQRGNFPDRFSGHQFPNYSSELNVNALLLGDSALYLCASSSYQANSYNEQFFGPGTRLTVL.

The chain has TRBV27 and TRBJ1-1; TRBD1 matches at 7 bases. The CDR3 is made up of 15 amino acids. J lost 1 base, V lost 2 bases, and 4 bases had no gene match. Per the germline V gene, CDR1 is MNHEY and CDR2 is SMNVEV (reference sequence). CDR3 sequence: CASSLGQVPNTEAFF. CDR3 bases: TGTGCCAGCAGTTTAGGACAGGTCCCGAACACTGAAGCTTTCTTT.